A selection of T cell receptor beta chains follows, all from one sample in a study of blood T cell repertoires in COVID-19. Measured with immunoSEQ multiplex PCR; TCRdb has only the in-frame clones, and not every one. Of about 220,000 clones in the sample, about 80% were seen once. Material: peripheral blood. The receptor set was obtained from a woman in her 30s who had recovered from COVID-19. Both conserved end residues are part of each CDR3. D genes are given only for firm matches. A clone size is listed for some rows: how often the clone was seen (once, few, many), or a class if it is expanded.

>TRBV27|-|TRBJ1-5|TRBD1
CASSPGTGGSQPQHF
TGTGCCAGCAGCCCTGGGACAGGGGGGAGTCAGCCCCAGCATTTT
>TRBV10-1|-|TRBJ2-7|TRBD1
CASRAGTGLGYEQYF
TGCGCCAGCAGGGCCGGGACAGGGCTAGGCTACGAGCAGTACTTC
>TRBV10-3|-|TRBJ1-1|TRBD1
CAISVRQGETEAFF
TGTGCCATCAGTGTGCGACAGGGCGAGACTGAAGCTTTCTTT
>TRBV19|-|TRBJ1-4|-
CASSISTGGYEKLFF
TGTGCCAGTAGTATATCTACCGGCGGGTATGAAAAACTGTTTTTT
>TRBV7-6|many|TRBJ1-6|TRBD1
CASSLSSGGGSPLHF
TGTGCCAGCAGCCTTAGCTCAGGGGGCGGATCACCCCTCCACTTT
>TRBV28|few|TRBJ2-7|-
CAIRTRDTSYEQYF
TGTGCCATCAGAACCCGGGACACGTCCTACGAGCAGTACTTC
>TRBV5-4|-|TRBJ2-1|TRBD2
CASSLPPSGRITYNEQFF
TGTGCCAGCAGCCTCCCCCCTAGCGGGAGAATCACCTACAATGAGCAGTTCTTC
>TRBV5-1|-|TRBJ1-4|-
CASSLDSTNEKLFF
TGCGCCAGCAGCTTGGACTCAACTAATGAAAAACTGTTTTTT
>TRBV28|few|TRBJ1-5|TRBD1
CASTSGTAHQPQHF
TGTGCCAGCACCTCCGGGACAGCGCATCAGCCCCAGCATTTT
>TRBV7-2|-|TRBJ2-5|TRBD1
CASSHSGTGGSETQYF
TGTGCCAGCAGCCACTCTGGGACAGGGGGCTCTGAGACCCAGTACTTC
>TRBV29-1|-|TRBJ1-2|TRBD1
CSVAQGQGSGYTF
TGCAGCGTTGCCCAGGGACAGGGAAGCGGCTACACCTTC
>TRBV19|-|TRBJ2-3|TRBD2
CASSIGLAGGQDTQYF
TGTGCCAGTAGTATAGGGCTAGCGGGAGGTCAAGATACGCAGTATTTT
>TRBV4-2|once|TRBJ2-2|TRBD2
CASSQDGEGGPFGELFF
TGTGCCAGCAGCCAAGATGGCGAGGGAGGGCCCTTCGGGGAGCTGTTTTTT
>TRBV7-2|many|TRBJ2-7|-
CASSLEALGLYEQYF
TGTGCCAGCAGCTTAGAGGCTTTGGGCCTCTACGAGCAGTACTTC
>TRBV5-1|-|TRBJ1-2|TRBD1
CASSPTDRGLGGYTF
TGCGCCAGCAGCCCTACGGACAGGGGTTTGGGTGGCTACACCTTC
>TRBV29-1|-|TRBJ2-7|TRBD1
CSVLTGIYEQYF
TGCAGCGTTTTGACAGGGATCTACGAGCAGTACTTC
>TRBV30|-|TRBJ1-3|-
CAWSVNGRNTIYF
TGTGCCTGGAGTGTAAACGGGAGAAACACCATATATTTT
>TRBV2|few|TRBJ2-2|TRBD2
CASKGLAFTGELFF
TGTGCCAGCAAGGGACTAGCGTTCACCGGGGAGCTGTTTTTT
>TRBV9|-|TRBJ2-5|-
CASSVFGSQETQYF
TGTGCCAGCAGCGTATTCGGGAGCCAAGAGACCCAGTACTTC
>TRBV28|-|TRBJ1-1|-
CASSLSSQGNTEAFF
TGTGCCAGCAGTTTATCGTCACAGGGAAACACTGAAGCTTTCTTT
>TRBV30|once|TRBJ1-3|-
CAGRRKETGNTIYF
TGTGCTGGGAGACGGAAAGAAACTGGAAACACCATATATTTT
>TRBV27|few|TRBJ1-4|TRBD1
CASSLDRGRVRKLFF
TGTGCCAGCAGTCTGGACAGGGGGCGGGTGAGGAAACTGTTTTTT
>TRBV5-8|once|TRBJ1-1|TRBD1
CASTDRGPDEAFF
TGTGCCAGTACTGACAGGGGGCCCGATGAAGCTTTCTTT
>TRBV5-1|-|TRBJ1-1|-
CASSPPRDTEAFF
TGCGCCAGCAGCCCCCCCAGGGACACTGAAGCTTTCTTT
>TRBV7-8|-|TRBJ1-2|TRBD1
CASSLVSGQGYGYTF
TGTGCCAGCAGCTTAGTGTCGGGACAGGGATATGGCTACACCTTC
>TRBV7-3|once|TRBJ2-7|TRBD1
CASSLGPGGTYEQYF
TGTGCCAGCAGCTTAGGCCCAGGGGGAACGTACGAGCAGTACTTC
>TRBV5-4|-|TRBJ1-4|TRBD1
CASSTSDRGIHEKLFF
TGTGCCAGCAGCACCTCCGACAGGGGAATTCACGAAAAACTGTTTTTT
>TRBV24-1|-|TRBJ2-5|-
CATSDFLGGQETQYF
TGTGCCACCAGTGATTTCCTTGGCGGCCAAGAGACCCAGTACTTC
>TRBV27|medium-sized|TRBJ2-7|TRBD2
CASSLIAGGLGHEQYF
TGTGCCAGCAGTTTAATTGCGGGAGGTTTGGGCCACGAGCAGTACTTC
>TRBV14|-|TRBJ2-7|-
CASSQEPVNYEQYF
TGTGCCAGCAGCCAAGAGCCGGTTAACTACGAGCAGTACTTC
>TRBV19|-|TRBJ1-1|-
CASTKGGAEAFF
TGTGCCAGTACCAAGGGGGGGGCTGAAGCTTTCTTT
>TRBV11-2|-|TRBJ1-2|TRBD1
CASSFQGAGYTF
TGTGCCAGCAGCTTTCAGGGGGCTGGCTACACCTTC
>TRBV7-2|-|TRBJ2-7|-
CASSLEGDEQYF
TGTGCCAGCAGCCTAGAAGGGGACGAGCAGTACTTC
>TRBV5-1|-|TRBJ2-5|TRBD1
CASSEGTGRSGRTQYF
TGCGCCAGCAGCGAAGGGACAGGGAGGTCCGGAAGGACCCAGTACTTC
>TRBV6-1|-|TRBJ2-7|-
CASSEEPHSYEQYF
TGTGCCAGCAGTGAAGAACCACACTCCTACGAGCAGTACTTC
>TRBV4-1|-|TRBJ2-3|TRBD1
CASSQRVRGRNSNTDTQYF
TGCGCCAGCAGCCAAAGGGTCAGGGGGCGCAATTCGAACACAGATACGCAGTATTTT
>TRBV6-4|few|TRBJ1-1|TRBD1
CASSRTGNTEAFF
TGTGCCAGCAGCCGGACAGGGAACACTGAAGCTTTCTTT
>TRBV5-1|few|TRBJ2-7|TRBD1
CASSLSRGTYEQYF
TGCGCCAGCAGCTTGAGCAGGGGGACCTACGAGCAGTACTTC
>TRBV18|many|TRBJ1-2|-
CASSPLNSNYGYTF
TGTGCCAGCTCACCACTTAACAGTAACTATGGCTACACCTTC
>TRBV5-4|-|TRBJ1-5|-
CASSLAPGDNQPQHF
TGTGCCAGCAGCTTGGCTCCAGGGGACAATCAGCCCCAGCATTTT
>TRBV19|once|TRBJ1-5|TRBD1
CATQGALFQPQHF
TGTGCCACCCAGGGGGCCCTCTTTCAGCCCCAGCATTTT
>TRBV5-4|-|TRBJ1-2|-
CASSTTGNYGYTF
TGTGCCAGCAGCACCACAGGGAACTATGGCTACACCTTC
>TRBV9|-|TRBJ1-5|-
CASSVDGVEKPQHF
TGTGCCAGCAGCGTAGACGGAGTCGAGAAGCCCCAGCATTTT
>TRBV29-1|-|TRBJ2-7|-
CSVGTPFSYEQYF
TGCAGCGTTGGGACACCATTCTCCTACGAGCAGTACTTC
>TRBV2|once|TRBJ1-6|TRBD1
CASSTTGGSSPLHF
TGTGCCAGCTCAACCACAGGGGGAAGCTCACCCCTCCACTTT
>TRBV5-1|few|TRBJ2-7|TRBD2
CASSMTSGKREQYF
TGCGCCAGCAGCATGACTAGCGGGAAGCGGGAGCAGTACTTC
>TRBV6-5|-|TRBJ2-2|TRBD2
CASSFTKAGATGELFF
TGTGCCAGCAGTTTCACAAAAGCGGGAGCTACCGGGGAGCTGTTTTTT
>TRBV5-1|-|TRBJ2-1|TRBD2
CASSLSGSGVYNEQFF
TGCGCCAGCAGCTTGTCAGGTAGCGGGGTTTACAATGAGCAGTTCTTC